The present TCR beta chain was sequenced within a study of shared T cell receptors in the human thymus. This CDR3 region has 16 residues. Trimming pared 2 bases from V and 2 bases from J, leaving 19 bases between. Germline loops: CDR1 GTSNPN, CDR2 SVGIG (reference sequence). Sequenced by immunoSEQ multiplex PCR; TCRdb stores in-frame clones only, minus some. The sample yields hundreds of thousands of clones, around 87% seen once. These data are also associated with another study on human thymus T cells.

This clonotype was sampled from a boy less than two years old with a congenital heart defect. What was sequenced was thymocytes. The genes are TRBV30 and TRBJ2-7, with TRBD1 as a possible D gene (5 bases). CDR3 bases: TGTGCCTGGAGTACCTTATCCCCAGGGCGCACCTACGAGCAGTACTTC. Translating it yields CAWSTLSPGRTYEQYF.